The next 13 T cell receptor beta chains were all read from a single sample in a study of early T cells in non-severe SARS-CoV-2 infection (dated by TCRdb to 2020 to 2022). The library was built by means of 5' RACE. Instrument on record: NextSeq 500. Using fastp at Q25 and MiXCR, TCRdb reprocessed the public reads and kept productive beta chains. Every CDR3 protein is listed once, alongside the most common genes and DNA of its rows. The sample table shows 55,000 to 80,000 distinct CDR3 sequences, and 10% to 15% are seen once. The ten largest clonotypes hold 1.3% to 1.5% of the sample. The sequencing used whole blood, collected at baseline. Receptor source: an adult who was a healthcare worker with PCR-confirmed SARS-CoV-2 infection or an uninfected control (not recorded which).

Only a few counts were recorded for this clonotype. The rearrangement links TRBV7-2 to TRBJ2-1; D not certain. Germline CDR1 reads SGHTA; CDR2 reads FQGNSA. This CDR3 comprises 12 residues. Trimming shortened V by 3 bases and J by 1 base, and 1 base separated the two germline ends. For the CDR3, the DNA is TGTGCCAGCAGCTTGTCCTACAATGAGCAGTTCTTC. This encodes CASSLSYNEQFF.

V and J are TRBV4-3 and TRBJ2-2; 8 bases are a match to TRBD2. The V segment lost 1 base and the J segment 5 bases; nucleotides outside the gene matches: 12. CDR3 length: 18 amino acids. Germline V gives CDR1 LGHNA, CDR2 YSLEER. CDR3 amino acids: CASSQGLSGRLNTGELFF. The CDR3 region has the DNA TGCGCCAGCAGCCAAGGACTGAGCGGGAGATTGAATACCGGGGAGCTGTTTTTT.

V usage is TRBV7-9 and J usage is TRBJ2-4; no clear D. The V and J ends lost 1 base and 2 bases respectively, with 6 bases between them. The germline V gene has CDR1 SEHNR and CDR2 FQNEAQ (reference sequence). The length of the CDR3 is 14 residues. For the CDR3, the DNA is TGTGCCAGCAGCTTAGGTGTTACCAAAAACATTCAGTACTTC. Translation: CASSLGVTKNIQYF.

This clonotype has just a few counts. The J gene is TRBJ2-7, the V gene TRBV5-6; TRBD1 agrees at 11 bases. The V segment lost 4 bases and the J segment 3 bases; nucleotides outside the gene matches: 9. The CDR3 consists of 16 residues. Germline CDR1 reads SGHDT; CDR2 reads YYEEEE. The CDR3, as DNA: TGTGCCAGCAGCCCGCCCGGGACAGGGGGTCACTACGAGCAGTACTTC. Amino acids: CASSPPGTGGHYEQYF.

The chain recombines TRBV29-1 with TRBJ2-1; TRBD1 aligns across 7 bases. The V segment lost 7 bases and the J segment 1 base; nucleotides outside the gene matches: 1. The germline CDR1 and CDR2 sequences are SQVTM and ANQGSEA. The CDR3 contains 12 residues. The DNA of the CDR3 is TGCAGCGACAGGGGATCCTACAATGAGCAGTTCTTC. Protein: CSDRGSYNEQFF.

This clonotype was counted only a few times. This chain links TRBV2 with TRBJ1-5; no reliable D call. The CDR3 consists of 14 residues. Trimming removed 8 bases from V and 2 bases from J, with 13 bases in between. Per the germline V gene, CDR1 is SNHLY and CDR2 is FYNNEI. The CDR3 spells CASRSPRGNQPQHF. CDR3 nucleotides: TGTGCCAGCCGCTCTCCTAGGGGCAATCAGCCCCAGCATTTT.

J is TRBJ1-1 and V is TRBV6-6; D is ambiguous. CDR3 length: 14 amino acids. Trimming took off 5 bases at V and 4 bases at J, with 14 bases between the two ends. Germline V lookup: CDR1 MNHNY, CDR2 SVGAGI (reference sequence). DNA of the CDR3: TGTGCCAGCAGTCCCCGGGGTTCCGGCACTGAAGCTTTCTTT. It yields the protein CASSPRGSGTEAFF.

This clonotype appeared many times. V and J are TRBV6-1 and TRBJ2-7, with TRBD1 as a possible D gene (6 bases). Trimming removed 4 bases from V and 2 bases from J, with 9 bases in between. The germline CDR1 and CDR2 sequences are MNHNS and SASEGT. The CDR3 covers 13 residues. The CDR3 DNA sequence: TGTGCCAGCAGTGGGACAGAACCCTACGAGCAGTACTTC. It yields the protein CASSGTEPYEQYF.

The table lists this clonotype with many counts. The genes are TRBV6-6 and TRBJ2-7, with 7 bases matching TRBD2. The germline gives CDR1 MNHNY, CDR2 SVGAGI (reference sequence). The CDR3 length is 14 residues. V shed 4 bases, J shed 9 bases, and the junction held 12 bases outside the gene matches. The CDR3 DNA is TGTGCCAGCAGTTTCGAGCCCTCTTGGGAGGGGCAGTACTTC. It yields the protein CASSFEPSWEGQYF.

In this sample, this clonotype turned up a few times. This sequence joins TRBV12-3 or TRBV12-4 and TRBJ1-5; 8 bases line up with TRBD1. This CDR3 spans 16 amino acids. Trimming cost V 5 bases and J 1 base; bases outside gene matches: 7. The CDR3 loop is CASSLDRVRSNQPQHF. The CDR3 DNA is TGTGCCAGCAGTCTGGACAGGGTGAGAAGCAATCAGCCCCAGCATTTT.

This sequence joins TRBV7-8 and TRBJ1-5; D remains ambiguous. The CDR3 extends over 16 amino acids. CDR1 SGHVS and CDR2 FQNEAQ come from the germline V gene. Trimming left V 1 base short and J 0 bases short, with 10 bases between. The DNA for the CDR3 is TGTGCCAGCAGCTTAGAAGGAGCGTATAGCAATCAGCCCCAGCATTTT. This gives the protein CASSLEGAYSNQPQHF.

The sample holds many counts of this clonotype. CDR3 in amino acids: CASSFSPNGFVSYEQYF. The CDR3 DNA follows: TGTGCCAGCAGCTTCTCGCCGAACGGGTTCGTCTCCTACGAGCAGTACTTC. The chain couples TRBV7-8 to TRBJ2-7; D is undetermined. Trimming removed 3 bases at V and 0 bases at J, with 18 bases between. This CDR3 contains 17 residues. Germline-derived CDR1 and CDR2 are SGHVS and FQNEAQ.

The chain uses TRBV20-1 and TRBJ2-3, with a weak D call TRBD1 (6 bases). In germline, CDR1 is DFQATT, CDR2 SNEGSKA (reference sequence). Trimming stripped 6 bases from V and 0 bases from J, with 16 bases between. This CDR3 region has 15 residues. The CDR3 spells CSAQVRTESTDTQYF. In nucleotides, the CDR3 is TGCAGTGCCCAAGTTAGGACAGAAAGCACAGATACGCAGTATTTT.